The rows below give T cell receptor beta chains drawn from one sample of a study of PD-1 blockade in mismatch repair-deficient tumors. Sequencing was performed with immunoSEQ multiplex PCR; in TCRdb, only in-frame clones are kept and a portion is missing. The sample shows 100,000 or so clones, 70% to 85% of them seen only once. The material was peripheral blood, obtained 36 weeks after starting pembrolizumab. These receptors came from an adult with mismatch repair-deficient cancer. The CDR3 runs from the conserved cysteine through the conserved F or W. The D gene is left open where the match is weak. Size values are once, few and many counts, or a class for expanded clones, and some rows have none.

V	size	J	D	DNA	CDR3
TRBV19	-	TRBJ2-7	TRBD2	TGTGCCAGTTCAGGTGGACTAGCGGGAGCCTACGAGCAGTACTTC	CASSGGLAGAYEQYF
TRBV5-4	-	TRBJ1-2	-	TGTGCCAGCAGCCGGGACTTCCCTAACTATGGCTACACCTTC	CASSRDFPNYGYTF
TRBV6-5	-	TRBJ1-3	-	TGTGCCAGCAGTGGATCGATCGGAAACACCATATATTTT	CASSGSIGNTIYF
TRBV6-5	few	TRBJ1-1	-	TGTGCCAGCACCACTACCGACAGAAACACTGAAGCTTTCTTT	CASTTTDRNTEAFF
TRBV19	-	TRBJ1-1	TRBD1	TGTGCCAGTAGTTTGGGACAGGGGAGGAACACTGAAGCTTTCTTT	CASSLGQGRNTEAFF
TRBV7-6	-	TRBJ2-3	-	TGTGCCATAGGACTCACAAGCACAGATACGCAGTATTTT	CAIGLTSTDTQYF
TRBV28	-	TRBJ2-2	-	TGTGCCAGCAGTTCCAGACTAGTTCCCGGGGAGCTGTTTTTT	CASSSRLVPGELFF
TRBV5-1	-	TRBJ2-1	TRBD2	TGCGCCAGCAGCACCCCGAGACTAGCGGGGGACCGACGGAGCTACAATGAGCAGTTCTTC	CASSTPRLAGDRRSYNEQFF
TRBV19	-	TRBJ2-1	TRBD2	TGTGCCAGTAGTATAGGGGGACTAGCGGGTTATGAGCAGTTCTTC	CASSIGGLAGYEQFF
TRBV29-1	-	TRBJ2-2	TRBD2	TGCAGCGTTACGGGACTAGCGGTATCGAACACCGGGGAGCTGTTTTTT	CSVTGLAVSNTGELFF
TRBV27	-	TRBJ2-5	-	TGTGCCAGCAGTCGTCTAGATCCCCAAGAGACCCAGTACTTC	CASSRLDPQETQYF
TRBV4-1	-	TRBJ1-2	TRBD1	TGCGCCAGCAGTCCCGACGGGACAGGCTCCTATGGCTACACCTTC	CASSPDGTGSYGYTF
TRBV7-9	-	TRBJ2-1	-	TGTGCCAGCAGCTTCAGGGGGACTACAACCAATGAGCAGTTCTTC	CASSFRGTTTNEQFF
TRBV6-6	-	TRBJ2-7	-	TGTGCCAGCAGTTACTCGGTCGACGAGCAGTACTTC	CASSYSVDEQYF
TRBV4-3	-	TRBJ1-1	-	TGCGCCAGCAGCCCCACGACAGTGAACACTGAAGCTTTCTTT	CASSPTTVNTEAFF
TRBV19	few	TRBJ1-2	-	TGTGCCAGTAGTACCCCGCGGCACGAAAACTATGGCTACACCTTC	CASSTPRHENYGYTF
TRBV13	-	TRBJ2-7	-	TGTGCCAGCAGCTTTCCCTCTACGCCAAGCTCCTACGAGCAGTACTTC	CASSFPSTPSSYEQYF
TRBV27	-	TRBJ1-3	-	TGTGCCAGCAGTTTATCGGCCGGGGTCAGCTCTGGAAACACCATATATTTT	CASSLSAGVSSGNTIYF
TRBV4-3	-	TRBJ2-3	-	TGCGCCAGCAGCCAAGAGAATCAGCCAGATACGCAGTATTTT	CASSQENQPDTQYF
TRBV18	few	TRBJ2-2	-	TGTGCCAGCTCACCAACCGGACGGAGCGGGGAGCTGTTTTTT	CASSPTGRSGELFF
TRBV30	-	TRBJ2-3	-	TGTGCCTGGAATCCGGCGGGTGGTACAGATACGCAGTATTTT	CAWNPAGGTDTQYF
TRBV5-1	-	TRBJ2-5	-	TGCGCCAGCAGTCGAGACGGAGAGTACCAAGAGACCCAGTACTTC	CASSRDGEYQETQYF
TRBV13	-	TRBJ2-3	-	TGTGCCAGCAGCTTAGTCGGGAGTAACACAGATACGCAGTATTTT	CASSLVGSNTDTQYF
TRBV30	-	TRBJ2-7	-	TGTGCCTGGGCTGGTCGGGACGAGCAGTACTTC	CAWAGRDEQYF
TRBV29-1	-	TRBJ2-1	TRBD2	TGCAGCGTTGAGGGGGCGGGGGGCGCGTTCGGAGAGCAGTTCTTC	CSVEGAGGAFGEQFF
TRBV7-9	-	TRBJ2-2	-	TGTGCCAGCAGCGCGCCGGGGCTCGGACCCGGGGAGCTGTTTTTT	CASSAPGLGPGELFF
TRBV6-5	-	TRBJ2-3	-	TGTGCCTCCGAATGGTTAAATACGCAGTATTTT	CASEWLNTQYF
TRBV7-9	-	TRBJ2-7	-	TGTGCCAGCAGCTTAGAAGGACAGAAGTCCTACGAGCAGTACTTC	CASSLEGQKSYEQYF
TRBV7-9	-	TRBJ1-2	-	TGTGCCAGCAGCTCCGGGACATTAAGAGGCTACACCTTC	CASSSGTLRGYTF
TRBV27	-	TRBJ2-2	TRBD2	TGTGCCAGCAAACCGGGACTAGCGGTGAGAGCGAACACCGGGGAGCTGTTTTTT	CASKPGLAVRANTGELFF
TRBV9	-	TRBJ2-2	-	TGTGCCAGCAGGGTGGGGAACACCGGGGAGCTGTTTTTT	CASRVGNTGELFF
TRBV11-2	-	TRBJ2-7	-	TGTGCCAGCAGGGGGGCGGGAGACGAGCAGTACTTC	CASRGAGDEQYF
TRBV7-3	-	TRBJ2-5	-	TGTGCCAGCAGCTTAGTGGTGGCCGGTAGAGAGACCCAGTACTTC	CASSLVVAGRETQYF
TRBV6-4	-	TRBJ2-1	TRBD2	TGTGCCAGCAGTCCCCTAGCGGGAGGAGACAATGAGCAGTTCTTC	CASSPLAGGDNEQFF
TRBV27	-	TRBJ2-7	-	TGTGCCAGCAGACTCTCCAGCGCTGCGGAGTTTTACGAGCAGTACTTC	CASRLSSAAEFYEQYF
TRBV5-1	once	TRBJ2-5	TRBD2	TGCGCCAGCAGCTCGTTAGCGGGAGCGACAATTCAAGAGACCCAGTACTTC	CASSSLAGATIQETQYF
TRBV7-2	-	TRBJ2-7	TRBD2	TGTGCCAGCAGCCACGGGAGGTACGAGCAGTACTTC	CASSHGRYEQYF
TRBV14	-	TRBJ1-5	-	TGTGCCAGCAGCCAAAATTTCGATCAGCCCCAGCATTTT	CASSQNFDQPQHF